The 19 T cell receptor beta chains below all came from one sample that was sequenced in a study of cytotoxic CD8 clonotypes in ibrutinib-treated CLL. Method: immunoSEQ multiplex PCR; TCRdb's copy keeps in-frame clones and lacks some. This table holds roughly 250,000 clones, 70% found once. The source material was PBMCs, sampled after 24 months of ibrutinib treatment. The receptors were gathered from a human donor with chronic lymphocytic leukemia.

J is TRBJ2-7 and V is TRBV6-5; perhaps TRBD2 as D (6 bases). Trimming took 5 bases from V and 7 from J, leaving 15 bases between them. The CDR3 consists of 13 residues. Germline loops: CDR1 MNHEY, CDR2 SVGAGI. The CDR3 DNA reads TGTGCCAGCAGTGGTGCGACTAGGGGAGAGCAGTACTTC. Protein sequence: CASSGATRGEQYF.

This clone was detected only once. V and J are TRBV9 and TRBJ2-1; D remains unclear. The V gene's germline CDR1 is SGDLS and CDR2 YYNGEE. The CDR3 has 15 amino acids. V was pared by 0 bases and J by 4 bases, with 11 bases between. This chain's CDR3 is CASSVASLEYNEQFF. The CDR3 DNA is TGTGCCAGCAGCGTAGCGAGTCTAGAGTACAATGAGCAGTTCTTC.

This chain connects TRBV27 to TRBJ2-7; 9 nucleotides agree with TRBD2. This CDR3 spans 13 amino acids. V was pared by 5 bases and J by 8 bases, with 7 bases of the junction left unmatched. CDR1 is MNHEY and CDR2 is SMNVEV in the germline V gene (reference sequence). In DNA form, the CDR3 reads TGTGCCAGCAGTAGCGGGGGGATTATGAAGCAGTACTTC. This encodes CASSSGGIMKQYF.

The rearrangement links TRBV4-1 to TRBJ2-1; the match to TRBD2 covers 7 bases. CDR1 is MGHRA, CDR2 YSYEKL, per germline. The CDR3 totals 19 residues. The V segment lost 0 bases and the J segment 0 bases; nucleotides outside the gene matches: 11. CDR3 in amino acids: CASSQEMASGSISYNEQFF. The CDR3 nucleotides read TGCGCCAGCAGCCAAGAGATGGCTAGCGGATCGATCTCCTACAATGAGCAGTTCTTC.

This chain connects TRBV5-4 to TRBJ2-1; D is ambiguous. From germline, CDR1 is SGHNT and CDR2 YYREEE (reference sequence). The CDR3 spans 16 residues. Trimming cost V 4 bases and J 9 bases, with 23 bases left between them. CDR3 region: CASSLWSANLLGEQFF. CDR3 DNA: TGTGCCAGCAGCCTCTGGTCGGCTAACCTATTGGGTGAGCAGTTCTTC.

The CDR3 loop is CASTTPLGAGELFF. The DNA of the CDR3 is TGTGCCAGCACCACCCCCTTGGGGGCTGGGGAGCTGTTTTTT. The rearrangement joins TRBV21-1 to TRBJ2-2; the listed D gene, TRBD1, was not tested against the DNA. TRBV21-1 is a documented pseudogene. The CDR3 consists of 14 residues.

The gene calls are TRBV9 and TRBJ2-2; D unclear. Germline V gene data show CDR1 as SGDLS and CDR2 as YYNGEE. Trimming took 1 base from V and 1 from J, leaving 5 bases between them. The CDR3 totals 14 residues. CDR3 region: CASSVQQNTGELFF. The CDR3 coding sequence is TGTGCCAGCAGCGTACAACAGAACACCGGGGAGCTGTTTTTT.

The chain combines TRBV9 with TRBJ2-5; the D is unclear. The CDR3 has 16 residues. Germline V gene lookup returns CDR1 SGDLS and CDR2 YYNGEE. The V and J ends lost 0 bases and 4 bases respectively, with 16 bases between them. The CDR3 region is CASSVGIFERGETQYF. DNA of the CDR3: TGTGCCAGCAGCGTAGGGATATTTGAACGAGGAGAGACCCAGTACTTC. The variable domain in full, with the rest retrieved from reference TRBV9 and TRBJ2-5, is DSGVTQTPKHLITATGQRVTLRCSPRSGDLSVYWYQQSLDQGLQFLIQYYNGEERAKGNILERFSAQQFPDLHSELNLSSLELGDSALYFCASSVGIFERGETQYFGPGTRLLVL.

This sequence joins TRBV18 and TRBJ1-1; 7 bases agree with TRBD1. CDR1 and CDR2 from the germline V gene are KGHSH and LQKENI. V shed 1 base, J shed 7 bases, and the junction held 18 bases outside the gene matches. The CDR3 is 18 amino acids. The CDR3 bases are TGTGCCAGCTCACCACGGGGAACCGGGACAGATTATACTTATGAAGCTTTCTTT. The encoded protein is CASSPRGTGTDYTYEAFF.

This chain joins TRBV5-4 and TRBJ1-3, with a possible D match to TRBD1 (6 bases). Germline V gene lookup returns CDR1 SGHNT and CDR2 YYREEE (reference sequence). The CDR3 totals 15 residues. Deletions cut 2 bases from V and 0 bases from J, with 9 bases between. CDR3 residues: CASSLQGNSGNTIYF. The CDR3 DNA reads as TGTGCCAGCAGCTTACAGGGAAACTCTGGAAACACCATATATTTT.

This chain connects TRBV11-1 to TRBJ2-1; unclear D gene. This CDR3 has 12 amino acids. Germline CDR1 SGHAT, CDR2 FQDESV (reference sequence). V was pared by 6 bases and J by 12 bases, with 15 bases between. Here the CDR3 reads CASRSGVYGQFF. For the CDR3, the DNA is TGTGCCAGCAGATCTGGGGTGTATGGGCAGTTCTTC. Full variable domain (rest looked up from reference TRBV11-1 and TRBJ2-1): EAEVAQSPRYKITEKSQAVAFWCDPISGHATLYWYRQILGQGPELLVQFQDESVVDDSQLPKDRFSAERLKGVDSTLKIQPAELGDSAMYLCASRSGVYGQFFGPGTRLTVL.

This chain connects TRBV9 to TRBJ2-2; TRBD2 matches at 13 bases. The V segment lost 4 bases and the J segment 7 bases; nucleotides outside the gene matches: 7. The CDR3 has 16 amino acids. Per germline, CDR1 SGDLS and CDR2 YYNGEE. CDR3 loop: CASSTQGLAGYGELFF. In nucleotides, the CDR3 is TGTGCCAGCAGCACCCAGGGACTAGCGGGATACGGGGAGCTGTTTTTT.

V gene TRBV9 combines with J gene TRBJ1-2, with TRBD1 identical over 11 bases. CDR1 is SGDLS and CDR2 is YYNGEE in the germline V gene. V was clipped by 3 bases and J by 8 bases; unmatched bases: 3. CDR3 length: 13 residues. The CDR3 nucleotides read TGTGCCAGCAGCGCGGACAGGGGGCACGGCTACACCTTC. This translates into CASSADRGHGYTF.

This chain uses TRBV5-3 with TRBJ1-2, with D possibly being TRBD1 (5 bases). TRBV5-3 has ORF status, its function being uncertain. Trimming cost V 7 bases and J 3 bases, with 13 bases left between them. The CDR3 has 13 residues. The CDR3 bases are TGTGCCAGAGGGCCCAGGGCAGACTATGGCTACACCTTC. Translating it yields CARGPRADYGYTF.

CDR3 in DNA: TGTGCCAGCAGCTTTATGGGTGAAAAACTGTTTTTT. This gives the protein CASSFMGEKLFF. The V call is TRBV7-2, the J call TRBJ1-4; no definite D call. V lost 3 bases and J 7 bases, leaving 6 bases between the germline ends. This CDR3 has 12 residues. The germline gives CDR1 SGHTA, CDR2 FQGNSA.

The chain has TRBV27 and TRBJ2-2; D is ambiguous. Trimming left V 6 bases short and J 8 bases short, with 10 bases between. The CDR3 has 12 residues. CDR1 and CDR2 (germline): MNHEY, SMNVEV (reference sequence). CDR3 sequence: CASSTPAGELFF. Here the CDR3 DNA reads TGTGCCAGCAGCACGCCCGCGGGGGAGCTGTTTTTT.

The rearrangement joins TRBV6-6 to TRBJ1-1; D remains ambiguous. The CDR3 sequence is 13 residues long. Trimming removed 3 bases at V and 0 bases at J, with 5 bases between. Germline CDR1 is MNHNY and CDR2 is SVGAGI (reference sequence). In DNA form, the CDR3 reads TGTGCCAGCAGTTATGCCCTGAACACTGAAGCTTTCTTT. Amino acids: CASSYALNTEAFF.

In this sample, this clone turned up once. The chain has TRBV6-1 and TRBJ2-7, with TRBD2 matching 10 bases. Germline V lookup: CDR1 MNHNS, CDR2 SASEGT. This CDR3 has 13 amino acids. The ends lost 2 bases at V and 6 bases at J; junction bases unmatched: 1. In DNA form, the CDR3 reads TGTGCCAGCAGTGAACAGCGGGAGGGCGAGCAGTACTTC. This sequence encodes CASSEQREGEQYF.

The gene calls are TRBV18 and TRBJ2-6; D is possibly TRBD2 (5 bases). The V gene lost 2 bases and the J gene lost 0 bases, with 11 bases spanning the gap. The germline gives CDR1 KGHSH, CDR2 LQKENI. The CDR3 covers 17 residues. The CDR3: CASSPVRGNSGANVLTF. For the CDR3, the DNA is TGTGCCAGCTCACCAGTCCGGGGAAACTCTGGGGCCAACGTCCTGACTTTC.